This TCR beta chain was sequenced during a study of cytomegalovirus exposure and HLA in healthy donors. The wider study: Sequencing of some 190 million T cells in an earlier analysis found 100 million to 140 million unique TCR beta sequences. Points from the study as a whole: Later analysis identified a missense DCLRE1C variant that was linked to TCR beta V- and J-gene trimming.

Regarding this clone: Its antigen is still unknown.

In the PCR, 60 Vbeta and 13 Jbeta primers were used. Sequencing was performed with immunoSEQ multiplex PCR; in TCRdb, only in-frame clones are kept and a portion is missing. The sample holds about 120,000 clones; 80% to 85% are singletons and the top ten take under 2.5%. Per the germline V gene, CDR1 is ENHRY and CDR2 is SYGVKD. Between the trimmed V and J ends, which lost 0 bases and 8 bases, there was a span of 11 bases. This CDR3 is built from 14 residues. This clonotype originated in a man aged 25 to 40 in good health and CMV-seronegative. Sequencing input: PBMCs. The chain combines TRBV10-3 with TRBJ2-1; TRBD2 might be the D (6 bases). The CDR3 DNA reads TGTGCCATCAGTGAGTCGATCGGGGGTTATGAGCAGTTCTTC. It encodes CAISESIGGYEQFF.